This T cell receptor beta chain was retrieved from a study of control samples from healthy donors and cancer patients. The germline V and J ends were trimmed by 0 bases and 4 bases, with 11 bases remaining between them. Germline CDR1 LNHNV, CDR2 YYDKDF (reference sequence). The CDR3 is 15 amino acids. Sequencing was performed with immunoSEQ multiplex PCR; in TCRdb, only in-frame clones are kept and a portion is missing. The sample yields about 220,000 clones, around 94% seen once. Sequencing was done on a sample of blood. This clonotype was obtained from a man in his fifties or sixties in good health. The chain joins TRBV15 to TRBJ2-3; tentative D call: TRBD2 (5 bases). CDR3 nucleotides: TGTGCCACCAGCAGAGATATAGCGAGCGCAGATACGCAGTATTTT. This codes for CATSRDIASADTQYF.